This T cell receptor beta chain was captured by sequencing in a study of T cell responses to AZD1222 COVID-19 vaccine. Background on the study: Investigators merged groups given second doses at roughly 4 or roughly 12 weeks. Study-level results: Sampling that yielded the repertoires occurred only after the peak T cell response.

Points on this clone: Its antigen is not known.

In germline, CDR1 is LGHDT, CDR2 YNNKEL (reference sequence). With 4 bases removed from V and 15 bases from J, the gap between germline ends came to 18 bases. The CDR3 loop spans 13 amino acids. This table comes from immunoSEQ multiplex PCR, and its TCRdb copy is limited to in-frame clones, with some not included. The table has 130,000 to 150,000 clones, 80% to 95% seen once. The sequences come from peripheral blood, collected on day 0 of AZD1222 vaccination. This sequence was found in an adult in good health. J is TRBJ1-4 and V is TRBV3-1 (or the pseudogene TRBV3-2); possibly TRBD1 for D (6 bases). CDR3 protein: CASSPRQGLSVFF. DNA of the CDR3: TGTGCCAGCAGCCCTCGTCAGGGGCTGAGTGTGTTTTTT.